Presented here are 22 T cell receptor beta chains from one specimen sequenced in a study of identical twins. TCRdb re-analysed the 5' RACE reads in MiXCR, keeping a single row per CDR3 protein. The table lists around 490,000 distinct CDR3 sequences, 14% of them singletons. The sample was also reused in another study, on yellow fever vaccine responses in identical twins.

The sequenced sample was CD4+ T cells sorted from blood. The receptors were gathered from a woman aged 18-29 years in good health.

The genes are TRBV29-1 and TRBJ1-2; D is possibly TRBD1 (6 bases). Germline lookup yields CDR1 SQVTM and CDR2 ANQGSEA. The CDR3 sequence is 13 residues long. Trimming removed 4 bases at V and 3 bases at J, with 12 bases between. CDR3 protein: CSVVVRTDYGYTF. In DNA, the CDR3 is TGCAGCGTTGTTGTGAGGACAGACTATGGCTACACCTTC.

The table lists this clonotype with a few counts. The chain uses TRBV5-5 and TRBJ2-5; D is undetermined. The CDR3 sequence is 17 residues long. Per the germline V gene, CDR1 is SGHKS and CDR2 is YYEKEE (reference sequence). V was cut by 5 bases and J by 0 bases, with 20 bases left in between. The CDR3 sequence: CASRRFLPPSHQETQYF. The CDR3 DNA reads as TGTGCCAGCAGAAGGTTCTTACCCCCTTCCCACCAAGAGACCCAGTACTTC.

V usage is TRBV6-2 or TRBV6-3 and J usage is TRBJ2-3, with 12 bases aligning to TRBD2. Germline V CDR1 and CDR2: MNHEY, SVGEGT. This CDR3 region has 16 residues. V shed 6 bases and J 2 bases; nucleotides not matched to a gene: 6. DNA for the CDR3: TGTGCCAGCAGCAAAAGGACTAGCGGGGACACAGATACGCAGTATTTT. It translates to CASSKRTSGDTDTQYF.

This clonotype was picked up many times. This chain uses TRBV29-1 with TRBJ2-5, with TRBD1 matching over 8 bases. Per germline, CDR1 SQVTM and CDR2 ANQGSEA. This CDR3 has 13 residues. With V trimmed by 5 bases and J by 4 bases, 6 bases remained unmatched. The DNA for the CDR3 is TGCAGCGTTATACAGGGGGTTACAGAGACCCAGTACTTC. Translated, it gives CSVIQGVTETQYF.

The chain has TRBV4-2 and TRBJ2-2; the match to TRBD2 covers 11 bases. The CDR3 has 18 residues. Trimming at V came to 4 bases and at J to 1 base, leaving 8 bases not matched to a gene. Per the germline V gene, CDR1 is LGHNA and CDR2 is YNFKEQ. The chain's CDR3 is CASSRPLAGGQNTGELFF. Written as DNA, the CDR3 is TGTGCCAGCAGCCGGCCTCTAGCGGGGGGCCAGAACACCGGGGAGCTGTTTTTT.

The V call is TRBV7-2, the J call TRBJ1-1; 9 nucleotides line up with TRBD1. This CDR3 spans 14 amino acids. V lost 8 bases to trimming and J lost 1 base; unmatched junction nucleotides: 5. CDR1 SGHTA and CDR2 FQGNSA come from the germline V gene. CDR3 sequence reads: CASDTGGANTEAFF. The CDR3 bases are TGTGCCAGCGATACAGGGGGCGCGAACACTGAAGCTTTCTTT.

This clonotype was seen only a few times. The chain couples TRBV11-2 to TRBJ2-1; D is uncertain. The CDR3 contains 14 residues. The V and J ends lost 5 bases and 5 bases respectively, with 13 bases between them. Germline CDR1 SGHAT, CDR2 FQNNGV. In DNA form, the CDR3 reads TGTGCCAGCAGCCACCGTGGGGTTAACAATGAGCAGTTCTTC. It is translated as CASSHRGVNNEQFF.

The V and J genes are TRBV29-1 and TRBJ2-2; 9 nucleotides match TRBD2. Germline V gene lookup returns CDR1 SQVTM and CDR2 ANQGSEA. The ends lost 4 bases at V and 1 base at J; junction bases unmatched: 10. The CDR3 sequence is 17 residues long. The chain's CDR3 is CSVGSRTSVLNTGELFF. Written as DNA, the CDR3 is TGCAGCGTTGGTAGCCGGACTAGCGTATTGAACACCGGGGAGCTGTTTTTT.

Many counts were recorded for this clonotype. CDR3 in amino acids: CASSKGAFEAFF. The CDR3 DNA follows: TGTGCCAGCAGCAAGGGTGCTTTTGAAGCTTTCTTT. The chain has TRBV12-3 or TRBV12-4 and TRBJ1-1; D gene ambiguous. The CDR3 consists of 12 residues. V dropped 6 bases and J dropped 7 bases, with 12 bases sitting between them.

The chain couples TRBV3-1 to TRBJ2-5; D might be TRBD1 or TRBD2, each matching 5 bases. Between the trimmed V and J ends, which lost 2 bases and 3 bases, there was a span of 10 bases. The V gene's germline CDR1 is LGHDT and CDR2 YNNKEL (reference sequence). The CDR3 is 14 amino acids. The CDR3 sequence is CASSQSGAKETQYF. CDR3 DNA: TGTGCCAGCAGCCAATCCGGGGCTAAAGAGACCCAGTACTTC.

This clonotype was detected a few times. The chain is built from TRBV5-1 and TRBJ1-4; the match to TRBD1 covers 7 bases. Germline V CDR1 and CDR2: SGHRS, YFSETQ. This CDR3 has 15 amino acids. V dropped 0 bases and J dropped 7; count of bases not matched to a gene: 6. The CDR3 nucleotides read TGCGCCAGCAGCTTGGGGACAGGAGTTGGTGAAAAACTGTTTTTT. Residues: CASSLGTGVGEKLFF.

The chain employs TRBV6-1 and TRBJ2-1; the D gene is possibly TRBD1 (6 bases). This CDR3 is built from 12 residues. CDR1 and CDR2 from the germline V gene are MNHNS and SASEGT. V lost 8 bases and J lost 11, with 16 bases in between. The chain's CDR3 is CASVGVGQKQFF. CDR3 bases: TGTGCCAGCGTAGGGGTGGGACAAAAGCAGTTCTTC.

The V gene is TRBV7-9, the J gene TRBJ2-7; TRBD1 matches at 8 bases. The germline V gene has CDR1 SEHNR and CDR2 FQNEAQ (reference sequence). The CDR3 has 15 residues. V lost 2 bases, J lost 1 base, and 4 bases stayed unmatched. The CDR3 sequence: CASSLPGQESYEQYF. Here the CDR3 DNA reads TGTGCCAGCAGCTTACCGGGACAGGAATCCTACGAGCAGTACTTC.

The table lists this clonotype with a few counts. The CDR3 DNA reads as TGTGCCAGTAGTCCAGGGGTTGGCACAGATACGCAGTATTTT. As protein: CASSPGVGTDTQYF. The J gene is TRBJ2-3, the V gene TRBV19; D may be TRBD1 (6 bases). Trimming pared 5 bases from V and 1 base from J, leaving 10 bases between. The CDR3 consists of 14 residues. CDR1 is LNHDA and CDR2 is SQIVND in the germline V gene (reference sequence).

There are a few counts of this clonotype. The rearrangement joins TRBV28 to TRBJ2-5, with D maybe TRBD1 (6 bases). The germline V gene encodes CDR1 MDHEN and CDR2 SYDVKM. The CDR3 extends over 14 amino acids. V was shortened by 4 bases and J by 7 bases, with 16 bases between the two germline ends. The CDR3 DNA follows: TGTGCCAGCAGTTCCCACCAGGGGAGTAGGACCCAGTACTTC. Its translation: CASSSHQGSRTQYF.

This clonotype has at least ten counts. J is TRBJ2-7 and V is TRBV3-1; possible D gene TRBD2, 5 bases. Germline V gene sequence: CDR1 LGHDT, CDR2 YNNKEL (reference sequence). V gave up 2 bases and J gave up 7 bases, with 6 bases separating them. The CDR3 totals 11 residues. CDR3 in amino acids: CASSQTGEQYF. The DNA of the CDR3 is TGTGCCAGCAGCCAAACGGGAGAGCAGTACTTC.

In this sample, this clonotype turned up many times. The chain combines TRBV5-1 with TRBJ2-7; D is possibly TRBD1 or TRBD2 (6 bases each). V lost 3 bases and J lost 5, with 21 bases in between. The CDR3 spans 16 residues. Germline assignment: CDR1 SGHRS and CDR2 YFSETQ. The CDR3 nucleotides are TGCGCCAGCAGCTCAATCAGGTGGGGGGCGTTCGACGAGCAGTACTTC. This translates into CASSSIRWGAFDEQYF.

The genes are TRBV7-8 and TRBJ2-1; TRBD2 matches at 8 bases. Germline lookup yields CDR1 SGHVS and CDR2 FQNEAQ. This CDR3 contains 16 residues. Unmatched junction bases numbered 9, after V lost 0 bases and J lost 8 bases. CDR3 DNA sequence: TGTGCCAGCAGCTTAGCCAGCGGGGGTGGGTTCGATGAGCAGTTCTTC. It encodes CASSLASGGGFDEQFF.

This clonotype was counted a few times. This chain links TRBV6-1 with TRBJ1-3, with D possibly TRBD1 on 5 matching bases. Trimming took 6 bases from V and 2 from J, leaving 17 bases between them. The CDR3 is 16 residues long. Germline assignment: CDR1 MNHNS and CDR2 SASEGT. Here the CDR3 DNA reads TGTGCCAGCAGCCCCTCGCTCGGGACCGCTGGAAACACCATATATTTT. As protein: CASSPSLGTAGNTIYF.

This clonotype was recorded at least ten times. The genes are TRBV20-1 and TRBJ2-7; weak D call: TRBD2 (5 bases). This CDR3 is 14 amino acids long. CDR1 is DFQATT, CDR2 SNEGSKA, per germline (reference sequence). The V end lost 2 bases, the J end lost 2 bases, and 13 bases lay between the germline ends. CDR3 nucleotide sequence: TGCAGTGCTAGACAAAAAGGACTGGCCTACGAGCAGTACTTC. Amino acid sequence: CSARQKGLAYEQYF.

This chain uses TRBV7-9 with TRBJ1-2, with 11 bases matching TRBD1. The CDR3 is made up of 16 amino acids. V trimming: 3 bases; J trimming: 3 bases; junction bases outside the gene matches: 6. The germline gives CDR1 SEHNR, CDR2 FQNEAQ (reference sequence). DNA for the CDR3: TGTGCCAGCAGCTTCCGACCGGGACAGGGGGACTATGGCTACACCTTC. Protein sequence: CASSFRPGQGDYGYTF.

This chain connects TRBV6-5 to TRBJ1-6; 9 positions match TRBD1. V lost 5 bases to trimming and J lost 9 bases; unmatched junction nucleotides: 2. The CDR3 is 13 residues long. Germline CDR1 is MNHEY and CDR2 is SVGAGI. CDR3 bases: TGTGCCAGCAGTGGACAGGGGAGTTCACCCCTCCACTTT. Encoded protein: CASSGQGSSPLHF.